Shown below are 26 T cell receptor beta chains from a single sample sequenced in a study of beta chain features in type 1 diabetes. Study-wide points: Within each of all four CD4+ subsets, Type 1 diabetes patients had TCRB CDR3s that were moderately but significantly shorter.

Of the isolated RNA, all was reverse transcribed, and so the sequenced material was expressed TCRB transcripts. Clones were read by immunoSEQ multiplex PCR, and TCRdb kept only the in-frame ones, dropping some. The sample yields some 350,000 clones, approximately 13% seen once. Their cognate antigens are unknown. Sequencing used naive CD4+ T cells from blood. These receptors were taken from a woman between 18 and 30 years old with type 1 diabetes.

This clone came up a few times. J is TRBJ2-1 and V is TRBV29-1, with TRBD2 as a possible D gene (6 bases). This CDR3 has 14 residues. V lost 1 base to trimming and J lost 4 bases, with 11 bases between them. The germline V gene encodes CDR1 SQVTM and CDR2 ANQGSEA. The CDR3 DNA is TGCAGCGTTGAAGGAACTGGAGGGTACAATGAGCAGTTCTTC. It encodes CSVEGTGGYNEQFF.

This chain links TRBV30 with TRBJ2-4, with a possible D match to TRBD2 (7 bases). V shed 4 bases and J shed 6 bases, with 13 bases lying between them. In germline, CDR1 is GTSNPN, CDR2 SVGIG (reference sequence). CDR3 length equals 13 residues. The CDR3 here is CAWNRGGGNIQYF. The CDR3 DNA is TGTGCCTGGAACCGGGGAGGGGGAAACATTCAGTACTTC.

This clone was observed a handful of times. The chain links TRBV7-6 to TRBJ2-1; no clear D. Germline-derived CDR1 and CDR2 are SGHVS and FNYEAQ. The CDR3 totals 13 residues. Trimming stripped 5 bases from V and 3 bases from J, with 8 bases between. CDR3 sequence: CASSHELYNEQFF. Written as DNA, the CDR3 is TGTGCCAGCAGCCATGAACTCTACAATGAGCAGTTCTTC. The variable domain in full, with the rest retrieved from reference TRBV7-6 and TRBJ2-1, is GAGVSQSPRYKVTKRGQDVALRCDPISGHVSLYWYRQALGQGPEFLTYFNYEAQQDKSGLPNDRFSAERPEGSISTLTIQRTEQRDSAMYRCASSHELYNEQFFGPGTRLTVL.

DNA for the CDR3: TGTGCCTGGAGTCGCCTAAGTACAGGCTCCTACACCTTC. It encodes CAWSRLSTGSYTF. The chain combines TRBV30 with TRBJ1-2; D might be TRBD1 (5 bases). Trimming took 2 bases from V and 10 from J, leaving 17 bases between them. Germline assignment: CDR1 GTSNPN and CDR2 SVGIG (reference sequence). The CDR3 runs 13 residues. Based on the CDR3 plus reference TRBV30 and TRBJ1-2, the full variable domain is SQTIHQWPATLVQPVGSPLSLECTVEGTSNPNLYWYRQAAGRGLQLLFYSVGIGQISSEVPQNLSASRPQDRQFILSSKKLLLSDSGFYLCAWSRLSTGSYTFGSGTRLTVV.

This chain joins TRBV18 and TRBJ1-2; D is ambiguous. V dropped 6 bases and J dropped 4 bases, with 12 bases sitting between them. Germline V gene sequence: CDR1 KGHSH, CDR2 LQKENI. The CDR3 is made up of 13 amino acids. In DNA form, the CDR3 reads TGTGCCAGCTCCCCCGGAGGCCCCTATGGCTACACCTTC. It yields the protein CASSPGGPYGYTF.

The chain is built from TRBV18 and TRBJ1-5, with 7 bases that match TRBD1. This CDR3 has 15 residues. Germline V gene lookup returns CDR1 KGHSH and CDR2 LQKENI. The V and J ends lost 6 bases and 0 bases, in that order; junction bases with no gene match: 5. In DNA, the CDR3 is TGTGCCAGCTCCCAAGGACAGGTTAGCAATCAGCCCCAGCATTTT. Translating it yields CASSQGQVSNQPQHF. The full variable domain, rest sourced from reference TRBV18 and TRBJ1-5, is NAGVMQNPRHLVRRRGQEARLRCSPMKGHSHVYWYRQLPEEGLKFMVYLQKENIIDESGMPKERFSAEFPKEGPSILRIQQVVRGDSAAYFCASSQGQVSNQPQHFGDGTRLSIL.

The CDR3: CASSLVLAADTQYF. The CDR3 bases are TGCGCCAGCAGCTTGGTCCTAGCAGCAGATACGCAGTATTTT. The chain carries TRBV5-1 and TRBJ2-3, with a weak D call TRBD2 (5 bases). In germline, CDR1 is SGHRS, CDR2 YFSETQ. Between the trimmed V and J ends, which lost 0 bases and 4 bases, there was a span of 9 bases. The CDR3 is made up of 14 amino acids.

This clone has only a few counts. The CDR3 region is CASSLLAGVSYEQYF. The CDR3 DNA sequence: TGTGCCAGCTCACTACTAGCGGGAGTATCATACGAGCAGTACTTC. This chain links TRBV18 with TRBJ2-7; 11 bases are a match to TRBD2. The length of the CDR3 is 15 residues. Looked up from germline, CDR1 is KGHSH and CDR2 is LQKENI. V was pared by 4 bases and J by 4 bases, with 6 bases of the junction left unmatched.

This chain links TRBV11-2 with TRBJ2-7, with TRBD2 as a possible D gene (5 bases). In germline, CDR1 is SGHAT, CDR2 FQNNGV. The ends were cut back, 1 base at V and 0 bases at J, with 10 bases in the middle. The CDR3 runs to 15 residues. In DNA form, the CDR3 reads TGTGCCAGCAGCTTAGTGCCGGGGAGCTCCTACGAGCAGTACTTC. Translation: CASSLVPGSSYEQYF.

On this clone: Other DNA sequences within the sample encode an identical CDR3. V and J are TRBV7-8 and TRBJ1-2, with D perhaps matching TRBD1 (5 bases). Trimming pared 1 base from V and 8 bases from J, leaving 11 bases between. This CDR3 is 13 amino acids long. Germline values: CDR1 SGHVS, CDR2 FQNEAQ. CDR3 residues: CASSLGGLYGYTF. The CDR3 nucleotides read TGTGCCAGCAGCTTAGGGGGCCTCTACGGCTACACCTTC.

V is TRBV4-2 and J is TRBJ1-3, with D unclear. V lost 0 bases, J lost 9 bases, and 15 bases lay in between. Germline-derived CDR1 and CDR2 are LGHNA and YNFKEQ. This CDR3 has 15 amino acids. The CDR3 DNA sequence: TGTGCCAGCAGCCAAGAAAACATCGGGGAAGGCACCATATATTTT. Translation gives CASSQENIGEGTIYF.

This clone was detected a few times. The chain is built from TRBV4-1 and TRBJ1-2, with a tentative D call TRBD1 (6 bases). The CDR3 runs 15 residues. The V gene's germline CDR1 is MGHRA and CDR2 YSYEKL. Trimming cost V 4 bases and J 4 bases, with 16 bases left between them. The CDR3 loop reads CASSRPLTGTYGYTF. CDR3 nucleotide sequence: TGCGCCAGCAGCCGGCCCCTTACAGGGACCTATGGCTACACCTTC.

The V and J genes are TRBV18 and TRBJ2-7; unclear D gene. The CDR3 length is 13 residues. Germline CDR1 and CDR2: KGHSH and LQKENI. Trimming left V 5 bases short and J 3 bases short, with 11 bases between. CDR3 bases: TGTGCCAGCTCAATGGTACGGAGCTACGAGCAGTACGTC. Its protein is CASSMVRSYEQYV.

This clone was counted only a few times. V is TRBV7-8 and J is TRBJ1-1; the D gene is possibly TRBD1 (5 bases). V was shortened by 1 base and J by 3 bases, with 6 bases between the two germline ends. From germline, CDR1 is SGHVS and CDR2 FQNEAQ. The CDR3 runs to 13 residues. This CDR3 is CASSLVGDTEAFF. CDR3 in DNA: TGTGCCAGCAGCTTAGTAGGGGACACTGAAGCTTTCTTT.

The genes are TRBV25-1 and TRBJ2-3; no definite D call. The CDR3 is 12 amino acids. V was trimmed by 4 bases and J by 2 bases, leaving 4 bases between them. The germline V gene encodes CDR1 MGHDK and CDR2 SYGVNS. The CDR3 reads CASSANTDTQYF. Written as DNA, the CDR3 is TGTGCCAGCAGTGCCAACACAGATACGCAGTATTTT.

The genes are TRBV14 and TRBJ2-7, with D tentatively TRBD2 (6 bases). Trimming removed 1 base from V and 1 base from J, with 11 bases in between. CDR1 and CDR2 from the germline V gene are SGHDN and FVKESK. The length of the CDR3 is 15 residues. This chain's CDR3 is CASSQGLGTSYEQYF. CDR3 nucleotides: TGTGCCAGCAGCCAAGGACTAGGTACTTCCTACGAGCAGTACTTC.

This chain links TRBV27 with TRBJ1-5, with D tentatively TRBD1 (5 bases). The germline gives CDR1 MNHEY, CDR2 SMNVEV (reference sequence). The CDR3 runs to 17 residues. V gave up 5 bases and J gave up 1 base, with 18 bases separating them. In DNA, the CDR3 is TGTGCCAGCAGTGCACACTTAGGGGCGGCAAGCAATCAGCCCCAGCATTTT. This gives the protein CASSAHLGAASNQPQHF.

A few counts support this clone. V and J are TRBV29-1 and TRBJ1-1, with D hard to call. Deletions cut 3 bases from V and 5 bases from J, with 10 bases between. There are 12 residues in the CDR3. CDR1 and CDR2 from the germline V gene are SQVTM and ANQGSEA. CDR3 protein: CSVDSRWTEAFF. The CDR3 DNA follows: TGCAGCGTTGACTCCCGGTGGACTGAAGCTTTCTTT. Full variable domain (missing parts from reference TRBV29-1 and TRBJ1-1): SAVISQKPSRDICQRGTSLTIQCQVDSQVTMMFWYRQQPGQSLTLIATANQGSEATYESGFVIDKFPISRPNLTFSTLTVSNMSPEDSSIYLCSVDSRWTEAFFGQGTRLTVV.

This clone has more than one count but fewer than ten. The chain is built from TRBV28 and TRBJ2-7; D is unresolved. In germline, CDR1 is MDHEN, CDR2 SYDVKM. Trimming left V 4 bases short and J 2 bases short, with 3 bases between. The CDR3 is made up of 11 amino acids. The CDR3 region has the DNA TGTGCCAGCAGTTCCACCTACGAGCAGTACTTC. Its protein product is CASSSTYEQYF.

The rearrangement uses TRBV28 and TRBJ2-7, with 9 bases aligning to TRBD1. V was clipped by 6 bases and J by 6 bases; unmatched bases: 12. Germline V gene sequence: CDR1 MDHEN, CDR2 SYDVKM. This CDR3 is built from 15 residues. The CDR3 sequence is CASRRPGQGTGEQYF. DNA for the CDR3: TGTGCCAGCAGACGTCCGGGACAGGGAACAGGCGAGCAGTACTTC.

This clone was recorded a few times. Other DNA sequences in the same sample also yield this CDR3. CDR3 nucleotide sequence: TGTGCCAGTAGTATCGGACTAGCGCAAGAGACCCAGTACTTC. This translates into CASSIGLAQETQYF. The genes are TRBV19 and TRBJ2-5; 9 bases agree with TRBD2. The CDR3 length is 14 residues. CDR1 is LNHDA, CDR2 SQIVND, per germline (reference sequence). V gave up 3 bases and J gave up 2 bases; unmatched junction bases: 1.

This clone was observed a few times. The rearrangement uses TRBV30 and TRBJ1-3; perhaps TRBD1 as D (6 bases). The germline gives CDR1 GTSNPN, CDR2 SVGIG (reference sequence). CDR3 length: 13 amino acids. Trimming removed 8 bases at V and 2 bases at J, with 13 bases between. CDR3 nucleotides: TGTGCCGGCAGCCCAGGGGCTGGAAACACCATATATTTT. Translation: CAGSPGAGNTIYF.

This clone has just a few counts. CDR3 nucleotides: TGTGCCAGCAGCTTAGGGAGGGAAAACATTCAGTACTTC. This codes for CASSLGRENIQYF. This rearrangement joins TRBV11-2 to TRBJ2-4; the D gene is possibly TRBD2 (6 bases). This CDR3 comprises 13 residues. The V gene lost 1 base and the J gene lost 5 bases, with 6 bases spanning the gap. In germline, CDR1 is SGHAT, CDR2 FQNNGV. Filled out from reference TRBV11-2 and TRBJ2-4, the complete variable domain reads EAGVAQSPRYKIIEKRQSVAFWCNPISGHATLYWYQQILGQGPKLLIQFQNNGVVDDSQLPKDRFSAERLKGVDSTLKIQPAKLEDSAVYLCASSLGRENIQYFGAGTRLSVL.

This chain joins TRBV7-2 and TRBJ1-1; 8 nucleotides match TRBD1. Trimming removed 2 bases from V and 3 bases from J; junction bases left unmatched: 8. From germline, CDR1 is SGHTA and CDR2 FQGNSA. The CDR3 loop spans 16 amino acids. Here the CDR3 reads CASSLLQGASYTEAFF. CDR3 nucleotide sequence: TGTGCCAGCAGCTTACTTCAGGGGGCGAGTTACACTGAAGCTTTCTTT.

The rearrangement joins TRBV12-5 to TRBJ2-3; D not resolved. Trimming cost V 1 base and J 4 bases, with 6 bases left between them. This CDR3 contains 13 residues. CDR1 is LGHNT and CDR2 is FRNRAP in the germline V gene. CDR3 nucleotide sequence: TGTGCTAGTGGTTTGGCGGGTGCAGATACGCAGTATTTT. Its protein is CASGLAGADTQYF.

The chain combines TRBV7-3 with TRBJ2-7; a weak D match, TRBD2 (5 bases). V gave up 4 bases and J gave up 0 bases, with 10 bases separating them. CDR1 and CDR2 from the germline V gene are SGHTA and FQGTGA. This CDR3 comprises 14 residues. CDR3 region: CASSSQRSSYEQYF. Written as DNA, the CDR3 is TGTGCCAGCAGCTCTCAGCGGAGCTCCTACGAGCAGTACTTC.